The 20 T cell receptor beta chains below were found in one sample sequenced in a study of technical replicates of blood from a handful of donors. Produced via immunoSEQ multiplex PCR; TCRdb's table is partial and in-frame only. Of 45,000 to 60,000 clones in the sample, 80% to 95% were seen once. The sequenced sample consisted of PBMCs. The receptors come from a human donor in good health. Some clones in this sample may be carry-over from other donors' samples.

J is TRBJ2-2 and V is TRBV6-7; the match to TRBD1 covers 7 bases. TRBV6-7 is designated an ORF whose function remains uncertain. The CDR3 totals 17 residues. Trimming cost V 5 bases and J 2 bases; bases outside gene matches: 11. This CDR3 reads CASSTPDRLDNTGELFF. CDR3 DNA sequence: TGTGCCAGCAGTACCCCGGACAGGCTGGATAACACCGGGGAGCTGTTTTTT.

The CDR3 sequence is CASSNADRPNYGYTF. CDR3 coding DNA: TGTGCCAGCAGCAACGCTGACAGACCTAACTATGGCTACACCTTC. This chain uses TRBV7-2 with TRBJ1-2; TRBD1 might be the D (5 bases). The germline CDR1 and CDR2 sequences are SGHTA and FQGNSA. The CDR3 has 15 residues. V gave up 5 bases and J gave up 0 bases, with 13 bases separating them.

This chain connects TRBV6-1 to TRBJ1-5, with unresolved D. Trimming cost V 4 bases and J 0 bases, with 4 bases left between them. The CDR3 length is 13 residues. The germline gives CDR1 MNHNS, CDR2 SASEGT. The CDR3 nucleotides read TGTGCCAGCAGTGTGTATAGCAATCAGCCCCAGCATTTT. Translation: CASSVYSNQPQHF.

This sequence joins TRBV11-1 and TRBJ2-5; 10 bases align to TRBD2. After removal of 5 bases from V and 7 bases from J, the junction contained 10 bases not matched to a gene. The germline V gene encodes CDR1 SGHAT and CDR2 FQDESV (reference sequence). This CDR3 spans 15 amino acids. CDR3 in DNA: TGTGCCAGCAGCACCCGGACTAGCGGCCGTGGGACCCAGTACTTC. The encoded protein is CASSTRTSGRGTQYF.

The chain recombines TRBV6-6 with TRBJ2-2; D is perhaps TRBD2 (5 bases). The V end was cut by 7 bases, the J end by 0 bases, with 6 bases between. From germline, CDR1 is MNHNY and CDR2 SVGAGI (reference sequence). The CDR3 runs 13 residues. The CDR3 reads CASILANTGELFF. The CDR3 bases are TGTGCCAGCATACTAGCGAACACCGGGGAGCTGTTTTTT.

This chain joins TRBV15 and TRBJ2-3, with D possibly being TRBD2 (6 bases). CDR3 size: 13 residues. Germline V gene sequence: CDR1 LNHNV, CDR2 YYDKDF (reference sequence). Trimming removed 8 bases at V and 4 bases at J, with 13 bases between. CDR3 DNA sequence: TGTGCCACCCGGGCGGAGGGCCCAGATACGCAGTATTTT. Translated, it gives CATRAEGPDTQYF.

The V gene is TRBV7-9, the J gene TRBJ1-6; tentative D call: TRBD1 (5 bases). Germline assignment: CDR1 SEHNR and CDR2 FQNEAQ (reference sequence). Between the trimmed V and J ends, which lost 5 bases and 13 bases, there was a span of 21 bases. The CDR3 loop spans 15 amino acids. The DNA of the CDR3 is TGTGCCAGCAGCCCGGTGACAGTCGGAATGGACCCCCTCCACTTT. The encoded protein is CASSPVTVGMDPLHF.

CDR3 in amino acids: CASSERTATNTIYF. The CDR3 DNA follows: TGTGCCAGCAGTGAGAGGACTGCGACAAACACCATATATTTT. The chain employs TRBV6-1 and TRBJ1-3; D not certain. This CDR3 region has 14 residues. The V gene lost 3 bases and the J gene lost 6 bases, with 12 bases spanning the gap. In germline, CDR1 is MNHNS, CDR2 SASEGT.

This clone was seen once. The V and J genes are TRBV18 and TRBJ1-2, with a tentative D call TRBD1 (6 bases). The CDR3 is made up of 15 amino acids. Germline lookup yields CDR1 KGHSH and CDR2 LQKENI. V shed 4 bases and J shed 8 bases, with 20 bases lying between them. The chain's CDR3 is CASSQSLQGQGGYTF. The CDR3 DNA sequence: TGTGCCAGCTCACAGTCCTTACAGGGCCAGGGGGGCTACACCTTC.

The chain employs TRBV11-1 and TRBJ1-5; 9 bases are a match to TRBD1. Germline lookup yields CDR1 SGHAT and CDR2 FQDESV (reference sequence). V gave up 5 bases and J gave up 0 bases; unmatched junction bases: 8. The CDR3 has 17 residues. The CDR3 DNA follows: TGTGCCAGCAGCAGGGACAGGGCCGTATATAGCAATCAGCCCCAGCATTTT. This codes for CASSRDRAVYSNQPQHF.

This CDR3 reads CASSLEDFRLNEQFF. The CDR3 coding sequence is TGCGCCAGCAGCTTGGAGGACTTCCGTCTCAATGAGCAGTTCTTC. The V and J genes are TRBV5-1 and TRBJ2-1; D is perhaps TRBD2 (5 bases). The V and J ends lost 0 bases and 6 bases respectively, with 13 bases between them. Germline loops: CDR1 SGHRS, CDR2 YFSETQ. This CDR3 is built from 15 residues.

The J gene is TRBJ2-3, the V gene TRBV19; TRBD2 is a possible D gene (6 bases). Trimming shortened V by 11 bases and J by 5 bases, and 17 bases separated the two germline ends. The CDR3 is made up of 13 amino acids. In germline, CDR1 is LNHDA, CDR2 SQIVND (reference sequence). In DNA, the CDR3 is TGTGCCTCTGGCGGGGTGCGAGGAGATACGCAGTATTTT. This codes for CASGGVRGDTQYF.

This chain's CDR3 is CAWTVPGVETQYF. The CDR3 DNA is TGTGCCTGGACCGTACCGGGAGTAGAGACCCAGTACTTC. The gene calls are TRBV30 and TRBJ2-5, with a tentative D call TRBD2 (6 bases). Looked up from germline, CDR1 is GTSNPN and CDR2 is SVGIG (reference sequence). The CDR3 runs 13 residues. V lost 4 bases and J lost 4, with 13 bases in between.

The chain is built from TRBV9 and TRBJ2-7; maybe TRBD2 (6 bases). CDR3 length: 14 amino acids. Trimming pared 0 bases from V and 2 bases from J, leaving 9 bases between. Germline V CDR1 and CDR2: SGDLS, YYNGEE. CDR3 protein: CASSVGPGAYEQYF. CDR3 coding DNA: TGTGCCAGCAGCGTAGGTCCGGGGGCCTACGAGCAGTACTTC.

The genes are TRBV13 and TRBJ2-2; D is unresolved. V dropped 5 bases and J dropped 1 base, with 11 bases sitting between them. This CDR3 is 15 amino acids long. Germline CDR1 reads PRHDT; CDR2 reads FYEKMQ (reference sequence). The CDR3 is CASSAGVLNTGELFF. DNA of the CDR3: TGTGCCAGCAGCGCCGGAGTTCTGAACACCGGGGAGCTGTTTTTT.

The chain uses TRBV12-5 and TRBJ1-2; unclear D gene. The CDR3 spans 15 residues. Trimming stripped 7 bases from V and 4 bases from J, with 19 bases between. The germline CDR1 and CDR2 sequences are LGHNT and FRNRAP. CDR3 DNA: TGTGCTAGTGTGATCGCAGAACTGGGAGGCTATGGCTACACCTTC. Translated: CASVIAELGGYGYTF.

The chain has TRBV29-1 and TRBJ1-2, with D tentatively TRBD1 (6 bases). This CDR3 has 15 amino acids. CDR1 and CDR2 (germline): SQVTM, ANQGSEA. V was trimmed by 5 bases and J by 8 bases, leaving 24 bases between them. In DNA, the CDR3 is TGCAGCGTTCTAGTGGACAGAATGGTTCGTAGCGGCTACACCTTC. Amino acids: CSVLVDRMVRSGYTF. The whole variable domain, filled in from reference TRBV29-1 and TRBJ1-2, reads SAVISQKPSRDICQRGTSLTIQCQVDSQVTMMFWYRQQPGQSLTLIATANQGSEATYESGFVIDKFPISRPNLTFSTLTVSNMSPEDSSIYLCSVLVDRMVRSGYTFGSGTRLTVV.

V is TRBV2 and J is TRBJ2-5, with 10 positions matching TRBD1. The CDR3 contains 14 residues. The germline V gene encodes CDR1 SNHLY and CDR2 FYNNEI. With 5 bases clipped from V and 5 bases from J, the junction kept 5 bases outside the gene matches. CDR3 region: CASSRDRGSETQYF. The CDR3 DNA follows: TGTGCCAGCAGTAGGGACAGGGGAAGTGAGACCCAGTACTTC. The whole variable domain, filled in from reference TRBV2 and TRBJ2-5, reads EPEVTQTPSHQVTQMGQEVILRCVPISNHLYFYWYRQILGQKVEFLVSFYNNEISEKSEIFDDQFSVERPDGSNFTLKIRSTKLEDSAMYFCASSRDRGSETQYFGPGTRLLVL.

The genes are TRBV6-1 and TRBJ1-4, with D possibly being TRBD1 (5 bases). The CDR3 is 14 residues long. Trimming pared 6 bases from V and 3 bases from J, leaving 11 bases between. CDR1 is MNHNS, CDR2 SASEGT, per germline. For the CDR3, the DNA is TGTGCCAGCAGGGTCGGGGGTGCTAATGAAAAACTGTTTTTT. It is translated as CASRVGGANEKLFF.

V is TRBV27 and J is TRBJ2-5, with D possibly matching TRBD1 (5 bases). Trimming removed 0 bases at V and 5 bases at J, with 16 bases between. Per the germline V gene, CDR1 is MNHEY and CDR2 is SMNVEV (reference sequence). The CDR3 contains 16 residues. CDR3 in amino acids: CASSLSIGQGRETQYF. The CDR3 nucleotides read TGTGCCAGCAGTTTATCGATAGGGCAGGGCCGGGAGACCCAGTACTTC.